The clone carrying this TCR beta chain showed up just once. Per the study methods: Nucleated cell counts were estimated from reference gene primer amplification. Here immunoSEQ multiplex PCR was the method, and the copy in TCRdb shows in-frame clones only, minus some. V and J calls and clone size come straight from that table; D and trimming were deduced from the DNA. Among approximately 92,000 clones listed, around 84% were seen once. The germline CDR1 and CDR2 sequences are LNHDA and SQIVND (reference sequence). The CDR3 consists of 16 residues. Trimming cost V 3 bases and J 0 bases; bases outside gene matches: 8. This sample is part of a study of blood T cell repertoires in COVID-19. Study overall: COVID-19 samples from acute and convalescent phases originated in the United States, Italy and Spain. Sources were T cells, B-cell-depleted T cells, or PBMCs; the material itself was cDNA or gDNA.

Material for sequencing was peripheral blood. This TCR was recovered from a woman aged 55 to 70 in a cohort sampled during active or convalescent COVID-19. The chain is built from TRBV19 and TRBJ2-7; 7 bases match TRBD1. CDR3 protein: CASSMLKGASSYEQYF. CDR3 bases: TGTGCCAGTAGTATGTTGAAGGGGGCTAGCTCCTACGAGCAGTACTTC.